This passage covers 15 T cell receptor beta chains from one sample sequenced in a study of blood T cell repertoires in COVID-19. The method was immunoSEQ multiplex PCR; TCRdb's version includes in-frame clones alone and lacks a portion of them. The sample lists 150,000 to 180,000 clones, about 88% occurring once. What was sequenced was peripheral blood. The receptors were gathered from a woman aged 70-85 years with acute or convalescent COVID-19.

This clone has just a few counts. V and J are TRBV18 and TRBJ2-2; TRBD1 matches 7 bases. V lost 6 bases and J lost 0; bases outside the gene matches: 10. Per the germline V gene, CDR1 is KGHSH and CDR2 is LQKENI. The CDR3 covers 17 residues. CDR3 amino acids: CASSPGQATPNTGELFF. The CDR3 DNA reads TGTGCCAGCTCTCCCGGACAGGCCACTCCGAACACCGGGGAGCTGTTTTTT.

In this sample, this clone turned up once. The J gene is TRBJ2-6, the V gene TRBV19, with D possibly TRBD2 on 5 matching bases. Germline assignment: CDR1 LNHDA and CDR2 SQIVND (reference sequence). CDR3 length: 17 residues. Between the trimmed V and J ends, which lost 5 bases and 0 bases, there was a span of 14 bases. In DNA form, the CDR3 reads TGTGCCAGTAGTCGAGGGCCGGTAATCTCTGGGGCCAACGTCCTGACTTTC. It specifies CASSRGPVISGANVLTF.

This clone has just one count. This chain connects TRBV6-5 to TRBJ2-2; D perhaps matches TRBD2 (6 bases). This CDR3 has 14 amino acids. V was trimmed by 6 bases and J by 5 bases, leaving 13 bases between them. The germline V gene has CDR1 MNHEY and CDR2 SVGAGI. CDR3 coding DNA: TGTGCCAGCAGGGGCGGGGTAACAACCGGGGAGCTGTTTTTT. Its protein product is CASRGGVTTGELFF.

The CDR3 loop reads CASSSLQGVGNEQFF. CDR3 DNA: TGTGCCAGCAGCTCCTTACAGGGGGTCGGCAATGAGCAGTTCTTC. The V call is TRBV13, the J call TRBJ2-1, with 8 positions matching TRBD1. The V segment lost 4 bases and the J segment 6 bases; nucleotides outside the gene matches: 8. The length of the CDR3 is 15 residues. Germline-derived CDR1 and CDR2 are PRHDT and FYEKMQ (reference sequence). Using reference TRBV13 and TRBJ2-1 for the parts outside the CDR3, the full variable domain is AAGVIQSPRHLIKEKRETATLKCYPIPRHDTVYWYQQGPGQDPQFLISFYEKMQSDKGSIPDRFSAQQFSDYHSELNMSSLELGDSALYFCASSSLQGVGNEQFFGPGTRLTVL.

In this sample, this clone turned up once. The rearrangement uses TRBV7-8 and TRBJ1-4, with D unclear. Germline CDR1 SGHVS, CDR2 FQNEAQ. This CDR3 contains 12 residues. Trimming stripped 5 bases from V and 11 bases from J, with 12 bases between. The CDR3 region has the DNA TGTGCCAGCAGCCCTCAATCCCGGAAACTGTTTTTT. Protein product: CASSPQSRKLFF.

The chain recombines TRBV2 with TRBJ1-1; D gene ambiguous. V was cut by 6 bases and J by 4 bases, with 12 bases left in between. Germline assignment: CDR1 SNHLY and CDR2 FYNNEI. The CDR3 totals 13 residues. CDR3 coding DNA: TGTGCCAGCAGGGTCGCAGGTGGCACTGAAGCTTTCTTT. Amino acids: CASRVAGGTEAFF.

The chain employs TRBV18 and TRBJ1-5; D remains ambiguous. Per the germline V gene, CDR1 is KGHSH and CDR2 is LQKENI. V was clipped by 3 bases and J by 0 bases, with 12 bases between them. This CDR3 is built from 16 residues. The CDR3 DNA is TGTGCCAGCTCACCGCGTGACAAGTATAGCAATCAGCCCCAGCATTTT. Translated: CASSPRDKYSNQPQHF.

The rearrangement uses TRBV6-5 and TRBJ2-7; 9 bases align to TRBD1. The CDR3 sequence is 15 residues long. In germline, CDR1 is MNHEY, CDR2 SVGAGI. J gave up 0 bases and V 6 bases, and 6 bases lay outside the gene matches. The chain's CDR3 is CASRQGAKSSYEQYV. In nucleotides, the CDR3 is TGTGCCAGCAGACAGGGGGCCAAAAGCTCCTACGAGCAGTACGTC.

The chain is built from TRBV24-1 and TRBJ2-6; D is ambiguous. Trimming took 1 base from V and 0 from J, leaving 6 bases between them. Germline loops: CDR1 KGHDR, CDR2 SFDVKD. This CDR3 has 16 amino acids. The CDR3 reads CATSDFPSSGANVLTF. The CDR3 DNA is TGTGCCACCAGTGATTTCCCGAGCTCTGGGGCCAACGTCCTGACTTTC.

The chain uses TRBV5-1 and TRBJ1-2; D possibly corresponds to TRBD1 (6 bases). The germline CDR1 and CDR2 sequences are SGHRS and YFSETQ. Trimming removed 0 bases at V and 6 bases at J, with 18 bases between. This CDR3 has 16 residues. The CDR3 spells CASSLGAMGRGNGYTF. The DNA for the CDR3 is TGCGCCAGCAGCTTGGGGGCGATGGGCAGGGGAAATGGCTACACCTTC. Full variable domain (remainder filled in from reference TRBV5-1 and TRBJ1-2): KAGVTQTPRYLIKTRGQQVTLSCSPISGHRSVSWYQQTPGQGLQFLFEYFSETQRNKGNFPGRFSGRQFSNSRSEMNVSTLELGDSALYLCASSLGAMGRGNGYTFGSGTRLTVV.

CDR3 bases: TGTGCCAGCAGCTCCCCCCCGACAGGGGATGAGGGAATGAACACTGAAGCTTTCTTT. It specifies CASSSPPTGDEGMNTEAFF. V and J are TRBV13 and TRBJ1-1, with 8 bases that match TRBD1. The ends lost 4 bases at V and 0 bases at J; junction bases unmatched: 16. Germline V gene lookup returns CDR1 PRHDT and CDR2 FYEKMQ (reference sequence). This CDR3 region has 19 residues.

This clone has just one count. This chain joins TRBV4-3 and TRBJ2-2; tentative D call: TRBD1 (5 bases). The CDR3 loop spans 15 amino acids. The ends were cut back, 1 base at V and 4 bases at J, with 10 bases in the middle. Germline V CDR1 and CDR2: LGHNA, YSLEER. The CDR3 region is CASSQVLGLTGELFF. CDR3 in DNA: TGCGCCAGCAGCCAAGTTCTGGGGCTCACCGGGGAGCTGTTTTTT.

The genes are TRBV28 and TRBJ2-1; possibly TRBD1 for D (6 bases). The CDR3 runs to 16 residues. Trimming removed 2 bases at V and 0 bases at J, with 11 bases between. The germline V gene encodes CDR1 MDHEN and CDR2 SYDVKM. The CDR3 reads CASSLAQGFSYNEQFF. CDR3 DNA: TGTGCCAGCAGTTTAGCCCAGGGGTTCTCCTACAATGAGCAGTTCTTC.

This clone occurred once. V is TRBV12-5 and J is TRBJ2-3, with 7 bases matching TRBD1. CDR3 length: 15 amino acids. After removal of 6 bases from V and 0 bases from J, the junction contained 6 bases not matched to a gene. Germline V gives CDR1 LGHNT, CDR2 FRNRAP. CDR3 coding DNA: TGTGCTAGTGGCTCAAGGACAGGCAGCACAGATACGCAGTATTTT. Translating gives CASGSRTGSTDTQYF.

There are a few counts of this clone. The gene calls are TRBV6-5 and TRBJ1-4; TRBD1 aligns across 8 bases. V gave up 8 bases and J gave up 1 base; unmatched junction bases: 6. Germline CDR1 MNHEY, CDR2 SVGAGI. The CDR3 is 15 residues long. DNA of the CDR3: TGTGCCAGCTTTCCAGGGGGCCTAACTAATGAAAAACTGTTTTTT. Its protein product is CASFPGGLTNEKLFF.